Sequencing of this TCR beta chain was carried out in a study of blood T cell repertoires in COVID-19. Across the study: Samples taken during acute and convalescent COVID-19 were collected in the United States, Italy and Spain. T cells, B-cell-depleted T cells, or PBMCs supplied cDNA or gDNA.

This CDR3 has 15 amino acids. Germline CDR1 and CDR2: KGHSH and LQKENI. J gave up 0 bases and V 5 bases, and 4 bases lay outside the gene matches. Per the original methods: Nucleated cell counts were estimated from reference gene primer amplification. Some clones are missing from TCRdb's copy, which holds only in-frame ones; the method was immunoSEQ multiplex PCR. V and J calls plus clone size are reproduced from that table; the DNA served to infer D and trimming. Here the sample spans some 380,000 clones, around 89% being singletons. This clonotype was obtained from a man aged 18 to 30 with active or convalescent COVID-19. The V gene is TRBV18, the J gene TRBJ2-3; 8 nucleotides match TRBD2. The specimen was peripheral blood. This chain's CDR3 is CASSAGLVSTDTQYF. DNA of the CDR3: TGTGCCAGCTCAGCGGGACTAGTAAGCACAGATACGCAGTATTTT.